The 2 T cell receptor beta chains below were found in one sample sequenced in a study of Graves' ophthalmopathy and Graves' hyperthyroidism. The authors amplified TCR beta CDR3 regions, and they did so from RNA transcripts for repertoire sequencing. HTBI primers were used in a first-round RT-PCR, which preceded a second-round multiplex PCR. TCRdb reprocessed the multiplex PCR reads via MiXCR and lists one record per CDR3 protein. The table includes 900,000 to 1,200,000 distinct CDR3 sequences, about 36% detected once. The sample consisted of peripheral blood or thyroid tissue (not recorded which). The receptors shown here come from an adult man with Graves' hyperthyroidism.

V and J are TRBV15 and TRBJ1-2, with D uncertain. V shed 8 bases and J shed 5 bases, with 6 bases lying between them. Germline CDR1 LNHNV, CDR2 YYDKDF (reference sequence). The CDR3 has 10 amino acids. The CDR3 protein is CATSVYGYTF. In nucleotides, the CDR3 is TGTGCCACCTCGGTTTATGGCTACACCTTC.

Turning to this clonotype: The junction shows a germline mismatch at one end, possibly a read error. The rearrangement links TRBV28 to TRBJ2-2; 8 bases agree with TRBD1. CDR1 MDHEN and CDR2 SYDVKM come from the germline V gene. CDR3 length: 10 amino acids. CDR3 DNA: TGCACAGGGGGGTCCGGGGAGCTGTTTTTT. Translating it yields CTGGSGELFF.